A single TCR beta chain is shown here with its context. This sample is drawn from a study of T cell responses to AZD1222 COVID-19 vaccine. Repertoires were generated with immunoSEQ multiplex PCR, while TCRdb's copy carries only in-frame clones and drops some. The table has more than 250,000 clones, over 90% seen once. This CDR3 region has 19 residues. In germline, CDR1 is SEHNR, CDR2 FQNEAQ (reference sequence). V dropped 2 bases and J dropped 3; count of bases not matched to a gene: 11. This receptor was identified in an adult in good health. The specimen was peripheral blood, collected on day 0 of AZD1222 vaccination. The genes are TRBV7-9 and TRBJ2-1; 12 nucleotides match TRBD2. CDR3 amino acids: CASSLPSLGLAGNYNEQFF. Here the CDR3 DNA reads TGTGCCAGCAGCTTACCCAGCCTTGGACTAGCGGGAAACTACAATGAGCAGTTCTTC. Combining the CDR3 with reference TRBV7-9 and TRBJ2-1 gives the whole variable domain DTGVSQNPRHKITKRGQNVTFRCDPISEHNRLYWYRQTLGQGPEFLTYFQNEAQLEKSRLLSDRFSAERPKGSFSTLEIQRTEQGDSAMYLCASSLPSLGLAGNYNEQFFGPGTRLTVL.